A single sample is the source of the 26 T cell receptor beta chains below, sequenced in a study of T cell repertoires in cytomegalovirus infection. Antigens for these TCRs are unknown. Each CDR3 protein gets one entry after TCRdb re-called the reads with MiXCR. The sample holds approximately 590,000 distinct CDR3 sequences, 35% to 50% seen once. The source was cultured PBMCs, collected from culture after CMV antigen stimulation. The origin of the receptors is a human donor in good health (CMV status not recorded). Some clones in this sample may be carry-over from other donors' samples.

This sequence joins TRBV4-1 and TRBJ2-1; tentatively, D is TRBD1 or TRBD2 (6 bases each). The CDR3 extends over 14 amino acids. Per the germline V gene, CDR1 is MGHRA and CDR2 is YSYEKL. V lost 8 bases to trimming and J lost 7 bases, with 18 bases between them. CDR3: CASPQRGGRNEQFF. For the CDR3, the DNA is TGCGCCAGCCCCCAGCGAGGGGGGCGAAATGAGCAGTTCTTC.

Of note for this clonotype: One end of the junction is discordant with germline, which a read error may explain. The genes are TRBV7-2 and TRBJ2-3; D ambiguous. This CDR3 region has 15 residues. Germline V gene lookup returns CDR1 SGHTA and CDR2 FQGNSA. In DNA form, the CDR3 reads TGTGCCTGCAGCTTAGTGTGGGCTTGGACAGATACGCAGTATTTT. The encoded protein is CACSLVWAWTDTQYF.

The chain couples TRBV5-1 to TRBJ2-1; 10 bases are a match to TRBD2. This CDR3 contains 14 residues. V shed 5 bases and J 8 bases; nucleotides not matched to a gene: 7. CDR1 and CDR2 from the germline V gene are SGHRS and YFSETQ. Written as DNA, the CDR3 is TGCGCCAGCAGGGGACTAGCGCTATCATATGAGCAGTTCTTC. Translated: CASRGLALSYEQFF.

This clonotype was recorded a few times. The J gene is TRBJ1-1, the V gene TRBV20-1; perhaps TRBD1 as D (6 bases). The V and J ends lost 5 bases and 8 bases respectively, with 9 bases between them. The CDR3 has 10 residues. Germline values: CDR1 DFQATT, CDR2 SNEGSKA (reference sequence). The CDR3, as DNA: TGCAGTGCTGGACAGACCGAAGCTTTCTTT. It specifies CSAGQTEAFF.

This clonotype has a handful of counts. The chain couples TRBV28 to TRBJ1-4; possibly TRBD1 for D (5 bases). Trimming removed 6 bases from V and 5 bases from J, with 16 bases in between. CDR1 is MDHEN, CDR2 SYDVKM, per germline. CDR3 length: 15 amino acids. The CDR3 DNA is TGTGCCAGCAGCCTAGGGGCGGCACACAATGAAAAACTGTTTTTT. Translated: CASSLGAAHNEKLFF.

This clonotype was seen only a few times. V is TRBV10-3 and J is TRBJ2-7; D gene ambiguous. CDR1 and CDR2 from the germline V gene are ENHRY and SYGVKD. V was clipped by 3 bases and J by 1 base, with 7 bases between them. The CDR3 length is 13 residues. CDR3 bases: TGTGCCATCAGTGAAGTAGAATCCTACGAGCAGTACTTC. It encodes CAISEVESYEQYF.

The chain uses TRBV27 and TRBJ2-1; 14 bases agree with TRBD2. The CDR3 length is 17 residues. Trimming took 0 bases from V and 3 from J; bases not matched to a gene: 1. The V gene's germline CDR1 is MNHEY and CDR2 SMNVEV (reference sequence). CDR3 sequence reads: CASSLSGLAGDYNEQFF. CDR3 nucleotides: TGTGCCAGCAGTTTATCGGGACTAGCGGGGGACTACAATGAGCAGTTCTTC.

This clonotype was seen only a few times. J is TRBJ1-5 and V is TRBV24-1; a possible D gene is TRBD1 (6 bases). V was clipped by 4 bases and J by 3 bases, with 9 bases between them. Looked up from germline, CDR1 is KGHDR and CDR2 is SFDVKD. The CDR3 runs 14 residues. The CDR3 spells CATSEGGFNQPQHF. The CDR3 DNA reads TGTGCCACCAGTGAAGGGGGGTTCAATCAGCCCCAGCATTTT.

This chain links TRBV12-3 or TRBV12-4 with TRBJ1-4, with TRBD1 matching 9 bases. There are 17 residues in the CDR3. With 2 bases clipped from V and 8 bases from J, the junction kept 12 bases outside the gene matches. The CDR3 DNA reads as TGTGCCAGCAGTTTATCCACAGGGGGCTTCGTTAACGAAAAACTGTTTTTT. This codes for CASSLSTGGFVNEKLFF.

The table lists this clonotype with a few counts. This rearrangement joins TRBV7-2 to TRBJ2-1; TRBD2 agrees at 9 bases. CDR1 and CDR2 (germline): SGHTA, FQGNSA. Trimming cost V 4 bases and J 4 bases; bases outside gene matches: 5. The CDR3 runs to 15 residues. The CDR3 DNA reads TGTGCCAGCAGCTCAAGACTAGCGGATTACAATGAGCAGTTCTTC. It yields the protein CASSSRLADYNEQFF.

This clonotype was counted at least ten times. The chain couples TRBV2 to TRBJ1-1; 7 bases align to TRBD1. The length of the CDR3 is 13 residues. CDR1 is SNHLY and CDR2 is FYNNEI in the germline V gene. The V and J ends lost 7 bases and 6 bases, in that order; junction bases with no gene match: 8. The CDR3 bases are TGTGCCAGCACCGCGACAGGGTCCGCTGAAGCTTTCTTT. Translation: CASTATGSAEAFF.

This chain uses TRBV11-3 with TRBJ2-1, with TRBD2 matching over 8 bases. Germline V lookup: CDR1 SGHNT, CDR2 YENEEA. The CDR3 is 21 residues long. The J segment lost 2 bases and the V segment lost 0 bases, leaving 18 bases of the junction unmatched. In DNA, the CDR3 is TGTGCCAGCAGCTTAGAGGGGCGTGGTAGCGGGGCGGACCAGGCCTACAATGAGCAGTTCTTC. This sequence encodes CASSLEGRGSGADQAYNEQFF.

The rearrangement uses TRBV19 and TRBJ2-3, with D perhaps being TRBD1 or TRBD2 (5 bases each). V was cut by 8 bases and J by 2 bases, with 11 bases left in between. This CDR3 contains 13 residues. Germline V gene lookup returns CDR1 LNHDA and CDR2 SQIVND (reference sequence). CDR3 coding DNA: TGTGCCAGTCTTGGGACCCACACAGATACGCAGTATTTT. Protein product: CASLGTHTDTQYF.

This clonotype has only a few counts. This chain joins TRBV12-3 or TRBV12-4 and TRBJ1-4; maybe TRBD1 (6 bases). V was shortened by 5 bases and J by 4 bases, with 14 bases between the two germline ends. The CDR3 has 15 amino acids. DNA for the CDR3: TGTGCCAGCAGTCACGGACAGAGCGTTAATGAAAAACTGTTTTTT. This sequence encodes CASSHGQSVNEKLFF.

The chain recombines TRBV6-1 with TRBJ2-3; TRBD1 is a possible D gene (6 bases). Germline V gene lookup returns CDR1 MNHNS and CDR2 SASEGT. The CDR3 spans 16 residues. The V and J ends lost 0 bases and 3 bases respectively, with 13 bases between them. CDR3 protein: CASSEARTGSTDTQYF. In DNA, the CDR3 is TGTGCCAGCAGTGAAGCACGAACAGGGAGTACAGATACGCAGTATTTT.

The V and J genes are TRBV6-1 and TRBJ1-2, with TRBD1 matching 9 bases. The V gene's germline CDR1 is MNHNS and CDR2 SASEGT. CDR3 length equals 18 residues. With 0 bases clipped from V and 2 bases from J, the junction kept 10 bases outside the gene matches. This CDR3 is CASSEALRGQGQNYGYTF. The CDR3 DNA is TGTGCCAGCAGTGAAGCGCTTCGTGGACAGGGGCAGAACTATGGCTACACCTTC.

The chain carries TRBV6-1 and TRBJ1-5; 7 positions match TRBD1. The CDR3 is 15 amino acids. V was pared by 4 bases and J by 2 bases, with 5 bases of the junction left unmatched. Germline CDR1 MNHNS, CDR2 SASEGT. In DNA form, the CDR3 reads TGTGCCAGCAGTGGACAGGGAGTGCGCAATCAGCCCCAGCATTTT. As protein: CASSGQGVRNQPQHF.

This clonotype showed up just a few times. This chain uses TRBV7-2 with TRBJ1-5; possible D gene TRBD1, 6 bases. V was pared by 5 bases and J by 6 bases, with 14 bases between. The germline V gene has CDR1 SGHTA and CDR2 FQGNSA. The CDR3 sequence is 14 residues long. The CDR3 spells CASSPAGAVQPQHF. For the CDR3, the DNA is TGTGCCAGCAGCCCTGCGGGGGCCGTTCAGCCCCAGCATTTT.

The V and J genes are TRBV7-2 and TRBJ1-2; possible D gene TRBD1, 5 bases. The CDR3 is 14 amino acids. V was shortened by 5 bases and J by 4 bases, with 14 bases between the two germline ends. From germline, CDR1 is SGHTA and CDR2 FQGNSA. CDR3: CASSLQGGFYGYTF. The CDR3 bases are TGTGCCAGCAGCCTGCAGGGAGGGTTCTATGGCTACACCTTC.

V is TRBV7-2 and J is TRBJ2-2; 7 bases match TRBD2. V shed 5 bases, J shed 8 bases, and the junction held 14 bases outside the gene matches. CDR3 length: 16 residues. The germline V gene encodes CDR1 SGHTA and CDR2 FQGNSA. This CDR3 is CASSPHSREWGGELFF. The DNA of the CDR3 is TGTGCCAGCAGCCCCCACTCGCGGGAGTGGGGGGGGGAGCTGTTTTTT.

The CDR3, as DNA: TGTGCCAGCAGCGAGCGGCCATTCTCCTACGAGCAGTACTTC. Its protein product is CASSERPFSYEQYF. The chain links TRBV9 to TRBJ2-7; D is possibly TRBD2 (5 bases). The V end lost 3 bases, the J end lost 0 bases, and 10 bases lay between the germline ends. The CDR3 is 14 residues long. CDR1 SGDLS and CDR2 YYNGEE come from the germline V gene.

J is TRBJ1-2 and V is TRBV5-6; TRBD1 might be the D (5 bases). Germline CDR1 reads SGHDT; CDR2 reads YYEEEE. The CDR3 covers 16 residues. The V gene lost 3 bases and the J gene lost 4 bases, with 19 bases spanning the gap. The CDR3 region is CASSSWGRTNAYGYTF. The CDR3 nucleotides read TGTGCCAGCAGCTCCTGGGGGAGGACCAACGCCTATGGCTACACCTTC.

This rearrangement joins TRBV5-6 to TRBJ2-3; D is possibly TRBD1 (6 bases). CDR3 length: 16 amino acids. Per the germline V gene, CDR1 is SGHDT and CDR2 is YYEEEE. V lost 4 bases, J lost 1 base, and 16 bases lay in between. The DNA for the CDR3 is TGTGCCAGCAGCCAAGGTACAGGGTGGGGCACAGATACGCAGTATTTT. Its translation is CASSQGTGWGTDTQYF.

About this clonotype: At one end, the junction sequence differs from germline, possibly due to a read error. The chain combines TRBV4-1 with TRBJ2-3, with 9 bases fitting TRBD2. The CDR3 length is 17 residues. Germline lookup yields CDR1 MGHRA and CDR2 YSYEKL. The CDR3 bases are TGTGCCAGCAGCCACCCCATAGCGGGGGTCCGCACAGATACGCAGTATTTT. This translates into CASSHPIAGVRTDTQYF.

The CDR3 protein is CASSDRANSGNTIYF. Written as DNA, the CDR3 is TGTGCCAGCAGTGACAGGGCCAACTCTGGAAACACCATATATTTT. The genes are TRBV6-6 and TRBJ1-3, with 7 bases that match TRBD1. This CDR3 comprises 15 residues. In germline, CDR1 is MNHNY, CDR2 SVGAGI (reference sequence). Trimming took 5 bases from V and 0 from J; bases not matched to a gene: 4.

The chain employs TRBV20-1 and TRBJ2-7; 9 nucleotides line up with TRBD1. Germline V CDR1 and CDR2: DFQATT, SNEGSKA (reference sequence). The J segment lost 4 bases and the V segment lost 3 bases, leaving 16 bases of the junction unmatched. The CDR3 is 17 amino acids. This CDR3 reads CSARVSQTGGAAYEQYF. The DNA of the CDR3 is TGCAGTGCTAGGGTATCCCAAACAGGGGGCGCCGCTTACGAGCAGTACTTC.